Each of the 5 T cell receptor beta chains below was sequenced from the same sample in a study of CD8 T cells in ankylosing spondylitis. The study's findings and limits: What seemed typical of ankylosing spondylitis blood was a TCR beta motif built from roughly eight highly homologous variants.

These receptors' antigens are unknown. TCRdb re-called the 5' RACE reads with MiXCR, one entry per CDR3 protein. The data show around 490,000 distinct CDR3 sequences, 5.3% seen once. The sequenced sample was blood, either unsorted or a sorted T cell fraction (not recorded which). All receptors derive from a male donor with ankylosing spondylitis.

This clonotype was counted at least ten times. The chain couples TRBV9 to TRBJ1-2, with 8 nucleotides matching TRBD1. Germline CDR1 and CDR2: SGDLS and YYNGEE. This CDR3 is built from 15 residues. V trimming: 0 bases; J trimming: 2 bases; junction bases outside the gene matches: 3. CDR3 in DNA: TGTGCCAGCAGCGTAGGGGACAGGCTCAACTATGGCTACACCTTC. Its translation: CASSVGDRLNYGYTF. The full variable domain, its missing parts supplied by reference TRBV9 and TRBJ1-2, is DSGVTQTPKHLITATGQRVTLRCSPRSGDLSVYWYQQSLDQGLQFLIQYYNGEERAKGNILERFSAQQFPDLHSELNLSSLELGDSALYFCASSVGDRLNYGYTFGSGTRLTVV.

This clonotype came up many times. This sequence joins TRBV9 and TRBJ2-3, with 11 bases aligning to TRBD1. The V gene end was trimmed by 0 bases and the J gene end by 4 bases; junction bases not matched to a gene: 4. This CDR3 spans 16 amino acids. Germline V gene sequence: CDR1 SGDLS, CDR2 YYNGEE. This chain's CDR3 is CASSVDWTGGADTQYF. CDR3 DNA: TGTGCCAGCAGCGTAGATTGGACAGGGGGCGCAGATACGCAGTATTTT.

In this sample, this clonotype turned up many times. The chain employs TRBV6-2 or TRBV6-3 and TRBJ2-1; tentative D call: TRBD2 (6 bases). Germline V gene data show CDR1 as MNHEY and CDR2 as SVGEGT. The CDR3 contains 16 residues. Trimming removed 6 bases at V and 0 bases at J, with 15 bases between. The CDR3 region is CASSRPGLISYNEQFF. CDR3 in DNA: TGTGCCAGCAGCCGGCCGGGACTTATCTCCTACAATGAGCAGTTCTTC.

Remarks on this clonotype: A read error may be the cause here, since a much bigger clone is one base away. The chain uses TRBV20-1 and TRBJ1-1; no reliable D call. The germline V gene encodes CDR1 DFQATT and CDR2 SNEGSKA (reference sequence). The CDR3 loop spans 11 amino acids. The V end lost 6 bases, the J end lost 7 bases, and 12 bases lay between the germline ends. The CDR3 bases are TGCAGTGCACCCTTAATAGGTGAAGCTTTCTTT. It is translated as CSAPLIGEAFF.

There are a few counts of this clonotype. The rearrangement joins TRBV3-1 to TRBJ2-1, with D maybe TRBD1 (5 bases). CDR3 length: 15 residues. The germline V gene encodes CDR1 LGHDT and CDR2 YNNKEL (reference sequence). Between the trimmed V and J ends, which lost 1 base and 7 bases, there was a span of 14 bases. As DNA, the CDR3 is TGTGCCAGCAGCCAAGGTCTAGAGACAGCAAATGAGCAGTTCTTC. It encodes CASSQGLETANEQFF.